The rows below give T cell receptor beta chains drawn from one sample of a study of T cell repertoires in cytomegalovirus infection. TCRdb processed the reads anew with MiXCR; each CDR3 protein has one entry. The data hold around 450,000 distinct CDR3 sequences, with around 10% observed a single time. The sequenced material came from PBMCs. All receptors derive from a human donor in good health (CMV status not recorded). Some clones in this sample may be carry-over from other donors' samples. Both conserved end residues are part of each CDR3. The D gene is left open where the match is weak. Not every row has a clone size; where given, it reads once, few, many or a size class.

v_call,j_call,clone_size,d_call,cdr3_nt,cdr3_aa
TRBV3-1,TRBJ2-5,few,-,TGTGCCAGCAGCCAAGGAGGGGGGCCGGAGACCCAGTACTTC,CASSQGGGPETQYF
TRBV7-2,TRBJ2-5,many,TRBD1,TGTGCCAGCAGCCCCAAAGGGACAGGGCCCCAGTACTTC,CASSPKGTGPQYF
TRBV10-3,TRBJ1-1,many,TRBD1,TGTGCCATCAGTATTTCGACAGGGAGGACTGAAGCTTTCTTT,CAISISTGRTEAFF
TRBV5-4,TRBJ2-5,many,-,TGTGCCAGCAGCTCCTGGACTTCCGGGGAGACCCAGTACTTC,CASSSWTSGETQYF
TRBV19,TRBJ2-7,-,TRBD2,TGTGCCAGTACCCCCGGAGTACTAGCGGAGGCCTACGAGCAGTACTTC,CASTPGVLAEAYEQYF
TRBV7-3,TRBJ1-1,many,-,TGTGCCAGCAGCCCGGGACCTACGAACACTGAAGCTTTCTTT,CASSPGPTNTEAFF
TRBV6-1,TRBJ1-2,few,TRBD1,TGTGCCAGCAGTGTTCAGGGGGACGACTATGGCTACACCTTC,CASSVQGDDYGYTF
TRBV7-3,TRBJ2-1,many,-,TGTGCCAGCAGCTTTCGGCAGGGCACGTCAAATGAGCAGTTCTTC,CASSFRQGTSNEQFF
TRBV7-7,TRBJ2-2,many,-,TGTGCTAGCAGTCTACGTTCGAACACCGGGGAGCTGTTTTTT,CASSLRSNTGELFF
TRBV11-2,TRBJ2-5,-,TRBD2,TGTGCCAGCAGCTTAGGCGGGGGGTTTGAGACCCAGTACTTC,CASSLGGGFETQYF
TRBV6-1,TRBJ1-1,many,-,TGTGCCAGCAGTGAATCGGGATGGGGGGCGACCATGAACACTGAAGCTTTCTTT,CASSESGWGATMNTEAFF
TRBV4-1,TRBJ1-4,-,-,TGCGCCAGCAGCCAAGCAGGTGCTCCCGAAAACCGACTGTTTTTT,CASSQAGAPENRLFF
TRBV5-4,TRBJ2-5,many,-,TGTGCCAGCAGCTTGGAGGGACCTACCAAGAGGACCCAGTACTTC,CASSLEGPTKRTQYF
TRBV5-4,TRBJ2-3,many,TRBD1,TGTGCCAGCAACATCGGGACAGGGGGCGGTGATACGCAGTATTTT,CASNIGTGGGDTQYF